Below, 32 T cell receptor beta chains from the same sample are listed, as sequenced in a study of blood T cell repertoires in COVID-19 (TCRdb year 2020). To prepare the library, the immunoSEQ multiplex PCR assay was applied. The table was pulled from immuneACCESS by TCRdb, which kept in-frame rearrangements only. Such tables lose some clones; where checked, under half of the loss comes from unresolved V genes, and the rest has no known cause. Recorded for this sample are hundreds of thousands of clones; approximately 90% of them occurred a single time. Around 4.4% of the sample lies in the top ten. Material for sequencing was peripheral blood. The receptors shown here come from a man between 40 and 49 years old with acute or convalescent COVID-19.

The CDR3, as DNA: TGTGCCAGCAGTCGCGAAGCGGGGGGCAACACAGATACGCAGTATTTT. Protein: CASSREAGGNTDTQYF. The chain recombines TRBV2 with TRBJ2-3, with 9 bases lining up with TRBD2. The CDR3 consists of 16 residues. Germline V CDR1 and CDR2: SNHLY, FYNNEI. The J segment lost 2 bases and the V segment lost 5 bases, leaving 8 bases of the junction unmatched.

The chain joins TRBV9 to TRBJ1-3; possibly TRBD1 for D (5 bases). The CDR3 runs 15 residues. Germline values: CDR1 SGDLS, CDR2 YYNGEE. V was trimmed by 4 bases and J by 4 bases, leaving 15 bases between them. As DNA, the CDR3 is TGTGCCAGCAGCACCGAAGGGGCGAGGGGAAACACCATATATTTT. Its translation: CASSTEGARGNTIYF.

V gene TRBV20-1 combines with J gene TRBJ1-6; 10 bases agree with TRBD1. J was trimmed by 8 bases and V by 3 bases; bases with no gene match: 4. CDR3 length: 14 amino acids. Germline assignment: CDR1 DFQATT and CDR2 SNEGSKA (reference sequence). CDR3 protein: CSASMGTGDSPLHF. CDR3 nucleotides: TGCAGTGCTAGTATGGGGACAGGGGATTCACCCCTCCACTTT.

This clone was detected only once. The chain carries TRBV6-6 and TRBJ1-6; D may be TRBD1 (5 bases). CDR1 and CDR2 from the germline V gene are MNHNY and SVGAGI (reference sequence). This CDR3 spans 15 amino acids. V shed 0 bases and J shed 10 bases, with 13 bases lying between them. CDR3 sequence (DNA): TGTGCCAGCAGTTACTCGAAGGGGACTGACTCACCCCTCCACTTT. This codes for CASSYSKGTDSPLHF.

The chain uses TRBV11-2 and TRBJ2-2; 8 nucleotides align to TRBD1. The CDR3 runs 16 residues. Germline trimming cut 2 bases from V and 3 bases from J; bases unmatched to any gene: 5. Germline CDR1 is SGHAT and CDR2 is FQNNGV. CDR3 in DNA: TGTGCCAGCAGCTTAATGCAGGGGGCCGACACCGGGGAGCTGTTTTTT. Translated: CASSLMQGADTGELFF.

V and J are TRBV3-1 (or the pseudogene TRBV3-2) and TRBJ1-6; tentatively, D is TRBD1 (6 bases). Deletions cut 3 bases from V and 8 bases from J, with 17 bases between. CDR3 size: 16 residues. Germline loops: CDR1 LGHDT, CDR2 YNNKEL (reference sequence). CDR3 region: CASSHSGTFDDSPLHF. As DNA, the CDR3 is TGTGCCAGCAGCCACTCCGGGACATTCGATGATTCACCCCTCCACTTT.

The chain couples TRBV11-2 to TRBJ1-6, with unresolved D. The CDR3 is 15 residues long. Per the germline V gene, CDR1 is SGHAT and CDR2 is FQNNGV. V was cut by 2 bases and J by 5 bases, with 10 bases left in between. The CDR3: CASSLSPGDNSPLHF. The CDR3 region has the DNA TGTGCCAGCAGCTTATCCCCCGGTGATAATTCACCCCTCCACTTT.

V gene TRBV27 combines with J gene TRBJ1-3; 7 bases are a match to TRBD1. This CDR3 region has 14 residues. Germline-derived CDR1 and CDR2 are MNHEY and SMNVEV (reference sequence). V gave up 5 bases and J gave up 0 bases; unmatched junction bases: 1. CDR3 sequence: CASSRDSSGNTIYF. The DNA for the CDR3 is TGTGCCAGCAGTAGGGACAGCTCTGGAAACACCATATATTTT.

The chain joins TRBV9 to TRBJ2-7, with D possibly being TRBD1 (5 bases). The CDR3 is 13 residues long. V was trimmed by 0 bases and J by 7 bases, leaving 11 bases between them. In germline, CDR1 is SGDLS, CDR2 YYNGEE. The DNA of the CDR3 is TGTGCCAGCAGCGTAGATACAGGAAGGGAGCAGTACTTC. This sequence encodes CASSVDTGREQYF. Complete variable domain (other parts from reference TRBV9 and TRBJ2-7): DSGVTQTPKHLITATGQRVTLRCSPRSGDLSVYWYQQSLDQGLQFLIQYYNGEERAKGNILERFSAQQFPDLHSELNLSSLELGDSALYFCASSVDTGREQYFGPGTRLTVT.

The V call is TRBV6-5, the J call TRBJ2-1; 9 bases align to TRBD1. CDR1 and CDR2 (germline): MNHEY, SVGAGI. This CDR3 comprises 15 residues. After removal of 2 bases from V and 5 bases from J, the junction contained 4 bases not matched to a gene. CDR3 in amino acids: CASSYRQGVDNEQFF. CDR3 nucleotide sequence: TGTGCCAGCAGTTACCGACAGGGGGTTGACAATGAGCAGTTCTTC.

This clone appeared a few times. The V gene is TRBV3-1 (or the pseudogene TRBV3-2), the J gene TRBJ2-7; 9 bases are shared with TRBD1. J was trimmed by 6 bases and V by 5 bases; bases with no gene match: 8. CDR3 length: 14 amino acids. Germline assignment: CDR1 LGHDT and CDR2 YNNKEL (reference sequence). CDR3 DNA sequence: TGTGCCAGCAGCTACCGGGACAGGGCGAGCGAGCAGTACTTC. Encoded protein: CASSYRDRASEQYF.

This chain joins TRBV11-3 and TRBJ2-1; TRBD2 agrees at 8 bases. Per the germline V gene, CDR1 is SGHNT and CDR2 is YENEEA. V gave up 2 bases and J gave up 7 bases; unmatched junction bases: 7. The CDR3 has 15 amino acids. The DNA of the CDR3 is TGTGCCAGCAGCTTAAGAACTAGCGGATTAAATGAGCAGTTCTTC. Residues: CASSLRTSGLNEQFF.

The J gene is TRBJ2-3, the V gene TRBV4-1; 11 nucleotides agree with TRBD2. V shed 1 base, J shed 1 base, and the junction held 7 bases outside the gene matches. The CDR3 sequence is 18 residues long. Germline V gene data show CDR1 as MGHRA and CDR2 as YSYEKL. The CDR3 DNA sequence: TGCGCCAGCAGCCAAGGGGCCCTAGCGGGGGGCGGCACAGATACGCAGTATTTT. This translates into CASSQGALAGGGTDTQYF.

This sequence joins TRBV5-1 and TRBJ2-7; TRBD1 might be the D (5 bases). Trimming shortened V by 0 bases and J by 3 bases, and 10 bases separated the two germline ends. The CDR3 consists of 14 residues. Germline V gene data show CDR1 as SGHRS and CDR2 as YFSETQ. CDR3 amino acids: CASSLAWQGYEQYF. The CDR3 DNA reads as TGCGCCAGCAGCTTGGCCTGGCAGGGCTACGAGCAGTACTTC.

The chain recombines TRBV12-5 with TRBJ2-2; perhaps TRBD1 as D (5 bases). Germline CDR1 is LGHNT and CDR2 is FRNRAP. The CDR3 is made up of 18 amino acids. Trimming stripped 6 bases from V and 6 bases from J, with 26 bases between. The CDR3 coding sequence is TGTGCTAGTGGCACTATTCCCCCTTCAGGGTTTGCGGCCGGGGAGCTGTTTTTT. Encoded protein: CASGTIPPSGFAAGELFF.

The chain combines TRBV2 with TRBJ1-2; maybe TRBD1 (5 bases). The CDR3 contains 13 residues. Germline CDR1 is SNHLY and CDR2 is FYNNEI. V shed 5 bases and J shed 2 bases, with 9 bases lying between them. DNA of the CDR3: TGTGCCAGCAGTCGACAGTACAACTATGGCTACACCTTC. Translated: CASSRQYNYGYTF.

This clone was detected a few times. V is TRBV5-1 and J is TRBJ2-3, with 8 nucleotides matching TRBD2. This CDR3 has 18 residues. Germline CDR1 reads SGHRS; CDR2 reads YFSETQ. J was trimmed by 1 base and V by 4 bases; bases with no gene match: 14. The chain's CDR3 is CASSAGGMQGRRTDTQYF. CDR3 nucleotide sequence: TGCGCCAGCAGCGCGGGGGGCATGCAGGGAAGGCGCACAGATACGCAGTATTTT.

The CDR3 bases are TGTGCCAGCAGTTCCCAGGGACTCCCCACAGATACGCAGTATTTT. The encoded protein is CASSSQGLPTDTQYF. The V call is TRBV6-4, the J call TRBJ2-3; tentatively, D is TRBD2 (6 bases). CDR3 size: 15 residues. V lost 5 bases, J lost 2 bases, and 14 bases lay in between. Germline V gene data show CDR1 as MRHNA and CDR2 as SNTAGT.

This clone occurred a few times. The rearrangement links TRBV27 to TRBJ2-7; 7 positions agree with TRBD2. The V gene's germline CDR1 is MNHEY and CDR2 SMNVEV (reference sequence). CDR3 length: 15 amino acids. The trim removed 5 bases at V and 2 bases at J, leaving 9 bases unmatched. The CDR3 here is CASSIWTRGTYEQYF. For the CDR3, the DNA is TGTGCCAGCAGTATCTGGACTAGAGGAACCTACGAGCAGTACTTC.

The V gene is TRBV3-1 (or the pseudogene TRBV3-2), the J gene TRBJ1-6; TRBD1 is a possible D gene (5 bases). The germline V gene encodes CDR1 LGHDT and CDR2 YNNKEL (reference sequence). Trimming pared 5 bases from V and 8 bases from J, leaving 10 bases between. This CDR3 is 13 amino acids long. The CDR3 coding sequence is TGTGCCAGCAGCTCATGGGGGGATTCACCCCTCCACTTT. This translates into CASSSWGDSPLHF.

In this sample, this clone turned up once. The J gene is TRBJ1-2, the V gene TRBV30, with TRBD1 matching over 7 bases. The junction had 8 bases not matched to a gene; V was cut back by 4 bases and J by 0 bases. The CDR3 sequence is 15 residues long. Looked up from germline, CDR1 is GTSNPN and CDR2 is SVGIG (reference sequence). The CDR3 region has the DNA TGTGCCTGGAATATTCCGGGACAGACTAACTATGGCTACACCTTC. This gives the protein CAWNIPGQTNYGYTF.

This chain links TRBV7-9 with TRBJ2-7; D uncertain. CDR3 size: 13 residues. The V gene lost 10 bases and the J gene lost 0 bases, with 13 bases spanning the gap. Germline values: CDR1 SEHNR, CDR2 FQNEAQ (reference sequence). In DNA form, the CDR3 reads TGTGCCACCGACGAGGCATACTCCTACGAGCAGTACTTC. Translated, it gives CATDEAYSYEQYF.

The gene calls are TRBV2 and TRBJ1-1; D is ambiguous. This CDR3 has 14 residues. Germline lookup yields CDR1 SNHLY and CDR2 FYNNEI. V was cut by 7 bases and J by 0 bases, with 12 bases left in between. CDR3 nucleotide sequence: TGTGCCAGCACCAGACTACAGATGAACACTGAAGCTTTCTTT. Translation gives CASTRLQMNTEAFF. The entire variable domain, with the rest obtained from reference TRBV2 and TRBJ1-1, is as follows: EPEVTQTPSHQVTQMGQEVILRCVPISNHLYFYWYRQILGQKVEFLVSFYNNEISEKSEIFDDQFSVERPDGSNFTLKIRSTKLEDSAMYFCASTRLQMNTEAFFGQGTRLTVV.

The chain is built from TRBV7-3 and TRBJ2-2; maybe TRBD2 (6 bases). Between the trimmed V and J ends, which lost 2 bases and 6 bases, there was a span of 16 bases. Germline V lookup: CDR1 SGHTA, CDR2 FQGTGA. CDR3 size: 16 residues. CDR3 nucleotides: TGTGCCAGCAGCTTAGGGCCGCGGGGAGGATCCGGGGAGCTGTTTTTT. Translated: CASSLGPRGGSGELFF.

This sequence joins TRBV11-2 and TRBJ2-2, with TRBD2 identical over 7 bases. The CDR3 loop spans 14 amino acids. Germline CDR1 SGHAT, CDR2 FQNNGV. V shed 4 bases, J shed 7 bases, and the junction held 6 bases outside the gene matches. The chain's CDR3 is CASSSLGRGGELFF. In nucleotides, the CDR3 is TGTGCCAGCAGCTCTTTAGGGAGGGGCGGGGAGCTGTTTTTT. Variable domain in full (rest from reference TRBV11-2 and TRBJ2-2): EAGVAQSPRYKIIEKRQSVAFWCNPISGHATLYWYQQILGQGPKLLIQFQNNGVVDDSQLPKDRFSAERLKGVDSTLKIQPAKLEDSAVYLCASSSLGRGGELFFGEGSRLTVL.

This chain links TRBV5-1 with TRBJ1-1; weak D call: TRBD1 (5 bases). The CDR3 has 15 amino acids. The V end lost 7 bases, the J end lost 3 bases, and 19 bases lay between the germline ends. Looked up from germline, CDR1 is SGHRS and CDR2 is YFSETQ. The CDR3: CASRPFQGLDTEAFF. The CDR3 bases are TGCGCCAGCCGCCCTTTTCAGGGCTTAGACACTGAAGCTTTCTTT.

This chain connects TRBV5-8 to TRBJ1-5; 11 bases match TRBD1. This CDR3 is 17 amino acids long. CDR1 is SGHTS and CDR2 is YDEGEE in the germline V gene. J was trimmed by 6 bases and V by 1 base; bases with no gene match: 9. CDR3 sequence reads: CASSLMGTGGRGQPQHF. CDR3 sequence (DNA): TGTGCCAGCAGCTTGATGGGGACAGGGGGTAGGGGTCAGCCCCAGCATTTT.

The chain uses TRBV9 and TRBJ1-6; D unclear. Per germline, CDR1 SGDLS and CDR2 YYNGEE. The CDR3 runs 16 residues. Trimming removed 1 base at V and 8 bases at J, with 16 bases between. The CDR3 DNA sequence: TGTGCCAGCAGCGTATCGGGGTCCCCCGCAGATTCACCCCTCCACTTT. This encodes CASSVSGSPADSPLHF.

This clone was seen more than once but under ten times. The gene calls are TRBV14 and TRBJ2-1; 7 bases fit TRBD2. CDR3 length equals 15 residues. V lost 1 base to trimming and J lost 8 bases; unmatched junction nucleotides: 8. Germline-derived CDR1 and CDR2 are SGHDN and FVKESK. The CDR3 region is CASSQAGSSGDEQFF. The CDR3 DNA follows: TGTGCCAGCAGCCAAGCGGGGTCTAGCGGCGATGAGCAGTTCTTC.

The chain combines TRBV4-1 with TRBJ1-3, with D maybe TRBD1 (6 bases). The germline gives CDR1 MGHRA, CDR2 YSYEKL. The ends were cut back, 4 bases at V and 0 bases at J, with 16 bases in the middle. The CDR3 is 17 amino acids. The CDR3 loop is CASSPSGQGSSGNTIYF. The CDR3 DNA reads as TGCGCCAGCAGCCCCTCGGGGCAGGGGAGCTCTGGAAACACCATATATTTT.

The gene calls are TRBV9 and TRBJ2-7; maybe TRBD1 (5 bases). Germline CDR1 is SGDLS and CDR2 is YYNGEE. V lost 0 bases and J lost 7, with 11 bases in between. The CDR3 runs 13 residues. The CDR3 spells CASSVAPGPEQYF. DNA for the CDR3: TGTGCCAGCAGCGTAGCCCCAGGGCCGGAGCAGTACTTC.

The rearrangement links TRBV5-1 to TRBJ2-7, with D possibly TRBD1 on 6 matching bases. The CDR3 has 14 amino acids. Germline V gene sequence: CDR1 SGHRS, CDR2 YFSETQ. The ends were cut back, 5 bases at V and 3 bases at J, with 15 bases in the middle. The CDR3, as DNA: TGCGCCAGCAGTTCCCCGGGACAACGCTACGAGCAGTACTTC. It encodes CASSSPGQRYEQYF.